The clone carrying this TCR beta chain was seen repeatedly, ten times or more. Its specificity is not known. The read ends 3 residues early relative to the CDR3; the germline J gene fills the gap. The same CDR3 is also encoded by other DNA sequences in this sample. This CDR3 spans 16 amino acids. Germline values: CDR1 KGHSH, CDR2 LQKENI. The V segment lost 3 bases and the J segment 4 bases; nucleotides outside the gene matches: 7. This entry is derived from a study of T cell clonality in common variable immunodeficiency. Equal genomic DNA amounts from CVID and control samples were sequenced. Clones were read by immunoSEQ multiplex PCR, and TCRdb kept only the in-frame ones, dropping some. The record shows tens of thousands of clones for this sample, with no singletons present. The study, taken as a whole, reports: Compared with healthy controls, CVID subjects showed increased TCRbeta clonality, mostly in about a third. What drives increased CVID clonality needs T cell subpopulation sequencing.

The TCR comes from a person aged 18 to 69 in good health. Sequenced sample: peripheral blood mononuclear cells. This chain links TRBV18 with TRBJ1-1; TRBD1 aligns across 11 bases. CDR3 region: CASSPQDRGRTTEAFF. Incomplete CDR3 DNA: TGTGCCAGCTCACCGCAGGACAGGGGGCGGACCACTGAA.